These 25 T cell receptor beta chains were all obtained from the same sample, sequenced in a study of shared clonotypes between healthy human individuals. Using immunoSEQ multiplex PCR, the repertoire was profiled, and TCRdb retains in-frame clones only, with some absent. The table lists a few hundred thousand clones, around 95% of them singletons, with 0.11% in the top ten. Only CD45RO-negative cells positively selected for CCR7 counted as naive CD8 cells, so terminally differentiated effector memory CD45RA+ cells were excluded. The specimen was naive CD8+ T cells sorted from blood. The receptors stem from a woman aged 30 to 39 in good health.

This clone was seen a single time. The CDR3 here is CASSFLSAEAFF. The CDR3 nucleotides are TGTGCCAGCAGCTTCCTGTCTGCTGAAGCTTTCTTT. The rearrangement uses TRBV5-8 and TRBJ1-1; D not certain. Per germline, CDR1 SGHTS and CDR2 YDEGEE. Trimming removed 2 bases at V and 6 bases at J, with 8 bases between. This CDR3 has 12 amino acids.

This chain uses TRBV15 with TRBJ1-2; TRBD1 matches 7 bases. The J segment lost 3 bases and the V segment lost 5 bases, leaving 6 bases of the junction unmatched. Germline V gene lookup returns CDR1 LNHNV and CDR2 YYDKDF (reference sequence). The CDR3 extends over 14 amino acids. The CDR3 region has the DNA TGTGCCACCAGCTATATCCAGGGGGACTATGGCTACACCTTC. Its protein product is CATSYIQGDYGYTF.

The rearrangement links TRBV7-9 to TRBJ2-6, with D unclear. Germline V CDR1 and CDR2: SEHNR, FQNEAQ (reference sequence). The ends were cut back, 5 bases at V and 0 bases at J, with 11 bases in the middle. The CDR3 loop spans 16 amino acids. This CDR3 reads CASSPPVVSGANVLTF. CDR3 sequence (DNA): TGTGCCAGCAGCCCTCCGGTCGTCTCTGGGGCCAACGTCCTGACTTTC.

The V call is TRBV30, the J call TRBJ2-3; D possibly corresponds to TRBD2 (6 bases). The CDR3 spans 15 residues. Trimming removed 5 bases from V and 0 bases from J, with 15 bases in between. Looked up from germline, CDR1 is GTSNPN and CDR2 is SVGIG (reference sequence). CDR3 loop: CAWGKGGTSTDTQYF. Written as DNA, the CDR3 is TGTGCCTGGGGTAAGGGAGGAACTAGCACAGATACGCAGTATTTT. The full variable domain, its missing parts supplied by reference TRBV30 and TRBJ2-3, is SQTIHQWPATLVQPVGSPLSLECTVEGTSNPNLYWYRQAAGRGLQLLFYSVGIGQISSEVPQNLSASRPQDRQFILSSKKLLLSDSGFYLCAWGKGGTSTDTQYFGPGTRLTVL.

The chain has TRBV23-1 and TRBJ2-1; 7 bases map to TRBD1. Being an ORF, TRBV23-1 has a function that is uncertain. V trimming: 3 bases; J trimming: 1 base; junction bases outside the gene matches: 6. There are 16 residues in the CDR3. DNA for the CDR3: TGCGCCAGCAGTCACCCAGACAGGGAATCCTACAATGAGCAGTTCTTC. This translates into CASSHPDRESYNEQFF.

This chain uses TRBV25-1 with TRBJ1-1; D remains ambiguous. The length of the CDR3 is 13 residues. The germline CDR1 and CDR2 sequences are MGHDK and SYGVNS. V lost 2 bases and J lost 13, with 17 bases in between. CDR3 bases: TGTGCCAGCAGTGAAGAATACAGAGGGCCCATTTTCTTT. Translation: CASSEEYRGPIFF.

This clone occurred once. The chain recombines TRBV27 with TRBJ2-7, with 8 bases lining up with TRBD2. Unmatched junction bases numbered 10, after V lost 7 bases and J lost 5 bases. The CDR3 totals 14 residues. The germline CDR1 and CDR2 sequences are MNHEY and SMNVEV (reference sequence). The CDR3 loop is CASTLVAGRDEQYF. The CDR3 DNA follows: TGTGCCAGCACCCTGGTAGCGGGAAGGGACGAGCAGTACTTC.

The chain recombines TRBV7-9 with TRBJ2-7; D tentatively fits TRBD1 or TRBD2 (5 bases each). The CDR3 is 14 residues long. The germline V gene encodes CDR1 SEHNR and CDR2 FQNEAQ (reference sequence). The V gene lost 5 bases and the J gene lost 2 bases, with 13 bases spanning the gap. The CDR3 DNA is TGTGCCAGCAGCCGGGGACGGATTCCCTACGAGCAGTACTTC. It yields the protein CASSRGRIPYEQYF.

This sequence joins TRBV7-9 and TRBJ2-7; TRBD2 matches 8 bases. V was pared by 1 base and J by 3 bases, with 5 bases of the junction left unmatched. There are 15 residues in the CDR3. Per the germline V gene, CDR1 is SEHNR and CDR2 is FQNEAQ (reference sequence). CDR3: CASSLGGSGIYEQYF. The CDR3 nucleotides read TGTGCCAGCAGCTTAGGGGGTAGCGGGATCTACGAGCAGTACTTC.

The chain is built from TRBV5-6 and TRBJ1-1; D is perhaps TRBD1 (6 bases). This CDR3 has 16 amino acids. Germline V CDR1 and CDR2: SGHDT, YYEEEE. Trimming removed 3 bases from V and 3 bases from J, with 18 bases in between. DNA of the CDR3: TGTGCCAGCAGCTCCGACTGGGTTGAGGGGGACACTGAAGCTTTCTTT. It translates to CASSSDWVEGDTEAFF.

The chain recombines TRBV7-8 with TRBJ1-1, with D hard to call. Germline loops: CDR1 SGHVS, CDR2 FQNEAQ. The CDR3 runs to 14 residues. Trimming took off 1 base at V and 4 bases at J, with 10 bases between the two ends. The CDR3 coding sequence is TGTGCCAGCAGCTTAGAGGGTCGGGGCACTGAAGCTTTCTTT. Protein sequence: CASSLEGRGTEAFF.

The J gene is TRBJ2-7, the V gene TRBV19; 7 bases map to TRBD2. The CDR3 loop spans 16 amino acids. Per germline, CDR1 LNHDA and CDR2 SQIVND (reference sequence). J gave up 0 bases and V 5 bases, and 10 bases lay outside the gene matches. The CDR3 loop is CASSAELATISYEQYF. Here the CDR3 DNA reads TGTGCCAGTAGTGCGGAACTAGCGACCATCTCCTACGAGCAGTACTTC. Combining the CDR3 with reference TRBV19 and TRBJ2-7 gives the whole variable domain DGGITQSPKYLFRKEGQNVTLSCEQNLNHDAMYWYRQDPGQGLRLIYYSQIVNDFQKGDIAEGYSVSREKKESFPLTVTSAQKNPTAFYLCASSAELATISYEQYFGPGTRLTVT.

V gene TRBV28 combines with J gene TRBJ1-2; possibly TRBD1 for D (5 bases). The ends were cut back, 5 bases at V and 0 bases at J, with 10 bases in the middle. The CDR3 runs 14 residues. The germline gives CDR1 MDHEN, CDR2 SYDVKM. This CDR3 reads CASSRRQSNYGYTF. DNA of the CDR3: TGTGCCAGCAGTCGCCGACAGTCTAACTATGGCTACACCTTC.

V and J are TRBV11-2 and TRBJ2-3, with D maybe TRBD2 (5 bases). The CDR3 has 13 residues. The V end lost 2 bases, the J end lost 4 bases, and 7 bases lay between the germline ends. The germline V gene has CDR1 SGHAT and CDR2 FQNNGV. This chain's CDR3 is CASSLSGSDTQYF. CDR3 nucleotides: TGTGCCAGCAGCTTAAGCGGATCAGATACGCAGTATTTT.

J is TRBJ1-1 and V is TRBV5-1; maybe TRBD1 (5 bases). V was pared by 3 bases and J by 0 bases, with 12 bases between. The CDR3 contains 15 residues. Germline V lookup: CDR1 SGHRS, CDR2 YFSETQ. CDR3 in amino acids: CASSSGTSMNTEAFF. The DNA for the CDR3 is TGCGCCAGCAGCTCGGGGACGAGTATGAACACTGAAGCTTTCTTT.

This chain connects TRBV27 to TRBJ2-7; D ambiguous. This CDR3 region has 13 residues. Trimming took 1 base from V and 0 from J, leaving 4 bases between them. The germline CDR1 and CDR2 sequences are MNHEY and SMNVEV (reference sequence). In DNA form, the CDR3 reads TGTGCCAGCAGTTTATTGAACTCCTACGAGCAGTACTTC. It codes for CASSLLNSYEQYF.

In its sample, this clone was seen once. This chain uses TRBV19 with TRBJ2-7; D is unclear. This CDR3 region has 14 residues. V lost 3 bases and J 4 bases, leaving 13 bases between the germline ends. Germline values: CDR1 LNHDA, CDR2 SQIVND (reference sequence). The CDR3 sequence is CASSIRFSPYEQYF. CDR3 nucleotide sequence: TGTGCCAGTAGTATCCGGTTCTCCCCTTACGAGCAGTACTTC.

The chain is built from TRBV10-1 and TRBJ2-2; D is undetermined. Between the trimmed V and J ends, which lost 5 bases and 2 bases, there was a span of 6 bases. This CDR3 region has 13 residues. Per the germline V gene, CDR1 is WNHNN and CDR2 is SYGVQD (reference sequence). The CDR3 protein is CASSRLNTGELFF. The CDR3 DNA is TGCGCCAGCAGTAGGCTCAACACCGGGGAGCTGTTTTTT.

The CDR3 nucleotides are TGTGCCTGGAGGTCGAGACAGGGGTCTTACGAGCAGTACTTC. Encoded protein: CAWRSRQGSYEQYF. The V call is TRBV30, the J call TRBJ2-7, with TRBD1 identical over 8 bases. Losses at the gene ends were 3 bases for V and 4 bases for J; bases not matched to a gene: 8. The CDR3 is 14 amino acids. CDR1 and CDR2 from the germline V gene are GTSNPN and SVGIG (reference sequence).

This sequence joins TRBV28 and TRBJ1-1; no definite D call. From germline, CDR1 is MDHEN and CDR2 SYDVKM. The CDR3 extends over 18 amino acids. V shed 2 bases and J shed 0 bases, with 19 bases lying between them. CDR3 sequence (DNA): TGTGCCAGCAGTTTAGGTTTCAGTATGATCGCCTTGAACACTGAAGCTTTCTTT. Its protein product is CASSLGFSMIALNTEAFF.

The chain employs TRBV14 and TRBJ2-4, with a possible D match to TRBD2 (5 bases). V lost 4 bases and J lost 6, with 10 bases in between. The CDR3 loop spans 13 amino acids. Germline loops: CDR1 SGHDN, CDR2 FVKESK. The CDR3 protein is CASSPSGRNIQYF. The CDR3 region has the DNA TGTGCCAGCAGCCCGTCGGGGAGAAACATTCAGTACTTC.

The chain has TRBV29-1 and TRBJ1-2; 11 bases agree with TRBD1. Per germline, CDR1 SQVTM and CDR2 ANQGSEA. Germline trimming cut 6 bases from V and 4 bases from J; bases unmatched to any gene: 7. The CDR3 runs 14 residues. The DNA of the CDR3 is TGCAGCGTCGTCGGGACAGGGGGTAGCTATGGCTACACCTTC. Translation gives CSVVGTGGSYGYTF.

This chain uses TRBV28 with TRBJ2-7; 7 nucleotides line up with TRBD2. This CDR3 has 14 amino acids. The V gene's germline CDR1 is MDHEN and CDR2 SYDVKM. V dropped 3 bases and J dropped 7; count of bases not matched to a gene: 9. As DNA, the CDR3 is TGTGCCAGCAGTTTTGGGGCGGGAGTACGGGAGCAGTACTTC. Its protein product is CASSFGAGVREQYF. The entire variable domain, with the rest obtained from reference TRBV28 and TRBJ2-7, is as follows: DVKVTQSSRYLVKRTGEKVFLECVQDMDHENMFWYRQDPGLGLRLIYFSYDVKMKEKGDIPEGYSVSREKKERFSLILESASTNQTSMYLCASSFGAGVREQYFGPGTRLTVT.

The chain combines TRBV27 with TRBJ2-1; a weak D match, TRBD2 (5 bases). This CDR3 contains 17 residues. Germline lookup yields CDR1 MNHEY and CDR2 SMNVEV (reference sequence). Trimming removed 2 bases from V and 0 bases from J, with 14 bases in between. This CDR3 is CASSLVTGTSSYNEQFF. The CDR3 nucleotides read TGTGCCAGCAGTTTAGTTACGGGAACGAGCTCCTACAATGAGCAGTTCTTC.

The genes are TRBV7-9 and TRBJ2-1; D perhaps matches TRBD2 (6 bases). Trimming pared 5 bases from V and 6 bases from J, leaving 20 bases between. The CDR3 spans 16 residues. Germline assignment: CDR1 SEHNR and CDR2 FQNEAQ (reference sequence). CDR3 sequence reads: CASSQGLFLYGNEQFF. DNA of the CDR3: TGTGCCAGCAGCCAGGGACTCTTCCTGTATGGCAATGAGCAGTTCTTC. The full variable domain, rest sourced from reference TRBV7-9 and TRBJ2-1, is DTGVSQNPRHKITKRGQNVTFRCDPISEHNRLYWYRQTLGQGPEFLTYFQNEAQLEKSRLLSDRFSAERPKGSFSTLEIQRTEQGDSAMYLCASSQGLFLYGNEQFFGPGTRLTVL.